Sequencing of this T cell receptor beta chain was carried out in a study of OX40 agonist ivuxolimab in advanced cancers. At the level of the study: People in dose escalation had one of these cancers: hepatocellular carcinoma, melanoma, renal cell or head and neck cancer. Overall study findings and caveats: Average numbers of expanded clones were greater in CD8+ T cells than in CD4+. Clonal expansion by week 6 occurred in CD4+ and CD8+ blood T cells (at 0.1 to 3.0 mg/kg).

Note on this clone: Antigen specificity is unknown.

The investigators sampled blood at baseline, at cycle 4 day 1, and at cycle 7 day 1. Produced via immunoSEQ multiplex PCR; TCRdb's table is partial and in-frame only. The sample records some 30,000 clones, around 88% being singletons. The TCR comes from an adult with an advanced solid tumor such as melanoma, head and neck, liver or kidney cancer. Material: CD4+ or CD8+ T cells sorted from blood, obtained in a trial of the OX40 agonist ivuxolimab.

The CDR3 DNA reads as TGTGCCAGCAGCTTAGAAGGGGCGCGGGGCTACACCTTC. Translation gives CASSLEGARGYTF. The rearrangement uses TRBV7-9 and TRBJ1-2, with D possibly being TRBD1 (5 bases). The CDR3 totals 13 residues. Looked up from germline, CDR1 is SEHNR and CDR2 is FQNEAQ (reference sequence). The V end was cut by 1 base, the J end by 8 bases, with 11 bases between. Using reference TRBV7-9 and TRBJ1-2 for the parts outside the CDR3, the full variable domain is DTGVSQNPRHKITKRGQNVTFRCDPISEHNRLYWYRQTLGQGPEFLTYFQNEAQLEKSRLLSDRFSAERPKGSFSTLEIQRTEQGDSAMYLCASSLEGARGYTFGSGTRLTVV.